This is a list of T cell receptor beta chains from one sample in a study of long-term antiretroviral therapy in people with HIV. Produced via immunoSEQ multiplex PCR; TCRdb's table is partial and in-frame only. The sample shows approximately 29,000 clones, around 90% of them seen only once. Sequencing was performed on unsorted PBMCs, taken 1.1 years after starting antiretroviral therapy. The receptors originated from a young man with HIV. Both conserved end residues are trimmed from each CDR3. The order of the fields is D gene, V gene, CDR3 protein. D genes are given only for firm matches.

TRBD2 TRBV30 AWSRTSGFQETQY
- TRBV7-6 ASSLLPGRPSGANVLT
TRBD2 TRBV7-9 ASSFVAGVYNEQF
- TRBV5-1 ASSSAMRRGRYEQY
- TRBV30 AWSVLDYEQY
TRBD2 TRBV2 ASRSTSGAYEQY
- TRBV25-1 ASSEFRAATNEQF
TRBD1 TRBV30 AWSVRQGADGYT
- TRBV28 ASSSDSYEQY
- TRBV5-5 ASSLSIGSHEQY
TRBD1 TRBV19 ASSIATGTGGYEQY
- TRBV21-1 ASSKLQGPSSGANVLT
- TRBV6-6 ASSSDRETQY
TRBD1 TRBV7-2 ASSFRGLRAKNIQY
TRBD2 TRBV5-4 ASSLWASGVASSYEQY
- TRBV9 ASSPPGSSYNEQF
TRBD2 TRBV7-9 ASSPSGSGDRGELF
- TRBV4-2 ASSRGGYTEAF
TRBD2 TRBV4-3 ASSQDLSGMAGEQF
- TRBV9 ASSVSLLGFDTQY
- TRBV28 ASSLAGRHGQF
- TRBV7-2 ASSLGSLPDTQY
- TRBV4-1 ASSQDDASNQPQH
- TRBV19 ASSIDSNYGYT
- TRBV6-5 ASSLRENNQPQH
- TRBV4-1 ASSQVLGGGYGYT
- TRBV9 ASSVLEFGGGSGNTIY
- TRBV9 ASSVEVGDTQY
TRBD2 TRBV7-9 ASSSGGRGLAYNEQF
TRBD1 TRBV6-5 ASSPDRGNTEAF
TRBD1 TRBV27 ASSTYTGAQPQH
TRBD1 TRBV6-5 ASSYWPGGTYEQY
- TRBV5-4 ASRGRLSSYEQY
TRBD1 TRBV19 ASSRDRAYEQY
- TRBV30 AWSVLGLNTGELF
- TRBV29-1 SGTQPTGELF
TRBD1 TRBV28 AITDRGETQY
- TRBV27 ASTLGPANTGELF
- TRBV30 AWSDTGRGPSEY
TRBD2 TRBV6-1 ASSEGGTSGSHETQY
- TRBV28 ASSLEILGIKETQY
- TRBV7-8 ASSPDTLSGNTIY
TRBD1 TRBV5-1 ASSTDRGLYTSGANVLT
TRBD2 TRBV9 ASRPPSGRVNEQF